What follows is one TCR beta chain and its context. Its antigen is still unknown. No base quality information exists; no much larger clone differs at one position. Taken from cysteine to phenylalanine, the CDR3 has 13 residues. The entry retains the CDR3 DNA only, 39 bases that are in frame from base 1. The germline V gene yields SGHTA for CDR1 and FQGTGA for CDR2. V loses 4 bases, J loses 0 bases, and the germline ends lie 6 bases apart. The data were obtained in a study of beta chain features in type 1 diabetes (dated by TCRdb to 2017 to 2018). A note on the overall study: Mean age, gender distribution, total cell number and subset yield did not differ between patients and healthy donors. Regulatory and stem cell-like memory subsets were obtained from only 8 patients and about eight healthy donors, while naive and central memory subsets were obtained from all 30 or so donors. A total of some 110 million sorted cells were examined across all samples, and the number of cells per subset was strongly correlated with RNA yield. The study compared the TCRB repertoires of sorted circulating CD4+ T cell subsets in recently diagnosed type 1 diabetes patients with those in matched healthy donors.

Summary of the overall study and its limitations: Only small numbers of individuals were included in the HLA sub-analyses, which left unresolved whether HLA type had any influence on TCRB rearrangement. In all four CD4+ subsets, TCRB CDR3 length was moderately but significantly shorter in type 1 diabetes patients. The naive, central memory and regulatory TCRB repertoires appeared to resemble one another more closely among patients than among healthy donors. Fewer insertions and more nucleotide deletions at VDJ recombination sites were observed in patients with type 1 diabetes, implying thymic rearrangement abnormalities. PCR might favor shorter templates, but patient and control samples were amplified and corrected together, so any skew would affect both groups equally. Because cDNA rather than genomic DNA was sequenced, highly expressing activated cells could have been over-represented, although no difference in activation and CD3 levels was found between groups.

Each donor gave one peripheral blood draw, roughly 120 mL on average, collected into heparinised tubes. A BD FACSAria II and a panel including CD45RO, CCR7, CD25, CD127, CD95 and CD27 were used to sort naive, central memory, regulatory and stem cell-like memory CD4+ T cells. A purity above 95% was achieved for all sorted populations. PBMCs were isolated immediately by Lymphoprep density gradient centrifugation and stained directly without culture. So that batch effects would be minimized, each experiment stained and sorted samples in pairs, pairing one healthy donor with one patient. All of the isolated RNA was reverse transcribed with the High Capacity cDNA Reverse Transcription Kit, so expressed TCRB transcripts were sequenced. Deep immunoSEQ sequencing was performed on naive, central memory and regulatory T cell samples, with an average of about 3.6 million total reads per sample. Sorted cells were lysed in RLT buffer and RNA was extracted with DNase-treated RNeasy Micro or Mini kits, depending on cell number. To prevent cross-contamination, each cell subset was processed individually, whereas patient and healthy donor samples were processed jointly. The immunoSEQ multiplex PCR was used to amplify TCRB sequences from cDNA, yielding 87-bp fragments that span the CDR3 region. The amplicons were sequenced using the Illumina HiSeq platform. As for how the authors treated the data: PCR bias was corrected computationally using synthetic template baselines, and reads within Hamming distance 2 were collapsed, with unmergeable singletons discarded. Reads were aligned against IMGT to assign V, D and J genes, CDR3 length and insertions or deletions at six rearrangement sites. Within each subset, clonotype counts were normalized to sorted cell number, after which true diversity and Gini coefficients were computed with the tcR R package. Repertoire sharing was quantified using the overlap coefficient calculated on TCRB nucleotide sequences. In TCRdb, the immuneACCESS table is reduced to in-frame sequences with V and J assigned. These tables do not hold every clone; where another copy was compared, an unresolved V gene accounts for under half, and the others remain unexplained. Clonal size and the V and J genes are those of that table, whereas D and trimming came from the DNA. Counted in this sample were almost 350,000 clones; 6.5% to 10% of them appeared once. The ten biggest clones cover 0.44% of the sample.

The sequencing input was central memory CD4+ T cells from blood. The TCR sequence derives from a young woman in good health. The V and J segments used are TRBV7-3 and TRBJ1-1, with no D gene named confidently. The nucleotides are TGTGCCAGCAGCTCCATGGTGAACACTGAAGCTTTCTTT. It encodes CASSSMVNTEAFF.